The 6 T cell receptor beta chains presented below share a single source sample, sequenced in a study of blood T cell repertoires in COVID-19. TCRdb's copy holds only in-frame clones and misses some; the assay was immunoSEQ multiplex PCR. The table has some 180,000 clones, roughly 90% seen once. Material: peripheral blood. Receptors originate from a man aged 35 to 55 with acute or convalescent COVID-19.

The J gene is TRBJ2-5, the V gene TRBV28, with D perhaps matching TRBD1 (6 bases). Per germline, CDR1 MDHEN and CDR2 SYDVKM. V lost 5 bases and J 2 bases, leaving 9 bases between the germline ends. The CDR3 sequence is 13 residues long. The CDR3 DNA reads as TGTGCCAGCAGTGGGACACCTCAAGAGACCCAGTACTTC. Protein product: CASSGTPQETQYF.

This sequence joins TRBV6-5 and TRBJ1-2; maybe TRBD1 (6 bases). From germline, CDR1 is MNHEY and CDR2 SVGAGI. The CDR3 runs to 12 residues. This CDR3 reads CAHYGGADGYTF. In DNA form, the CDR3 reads TGTGCTCACTATGGGGGGGCAGATGGCTACACCTTC.

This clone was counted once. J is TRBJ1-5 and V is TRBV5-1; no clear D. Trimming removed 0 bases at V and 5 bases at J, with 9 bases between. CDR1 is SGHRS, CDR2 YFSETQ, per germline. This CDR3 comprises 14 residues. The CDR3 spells CASSLDSNYQPQHF. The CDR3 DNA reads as TGCGCCAGCAGCTTGGACAGTAACTATCAGCCCCAGCATTTT.

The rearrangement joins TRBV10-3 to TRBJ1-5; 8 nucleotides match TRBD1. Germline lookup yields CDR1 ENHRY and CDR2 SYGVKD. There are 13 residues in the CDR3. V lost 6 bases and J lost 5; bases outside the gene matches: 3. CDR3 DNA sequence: TGTGCCATCAGATCACAGGGGGATCAGCCCCAGCATTTT. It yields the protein CAIRSQGDQPQHF.

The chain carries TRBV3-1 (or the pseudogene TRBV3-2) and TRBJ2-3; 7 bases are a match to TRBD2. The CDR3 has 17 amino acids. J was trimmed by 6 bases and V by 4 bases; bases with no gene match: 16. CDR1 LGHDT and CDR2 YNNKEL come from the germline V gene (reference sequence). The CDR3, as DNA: TGTGCCAGCAGCCTCCCCGGGAGGAGCGTCGCGGGCGATACGCAGTATTTT. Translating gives CASSLPGRSVAGDTQYF.

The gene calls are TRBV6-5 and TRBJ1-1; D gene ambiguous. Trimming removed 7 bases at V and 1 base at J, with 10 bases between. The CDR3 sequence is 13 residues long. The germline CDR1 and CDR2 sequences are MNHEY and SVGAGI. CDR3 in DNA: TGTGCCAGCAATCAGGCGTCGAACACTGAAGCTTTCTTT. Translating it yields CASNQASNTEAFF.